This T cell receptor beta chain was profiled in a study of cytomegalovirus exposure and HLA in healthy donors. Study overall: Most genotyped donors, about 81% of around 370, had Caucasian-associated genetic ancestry.

Primers for the PCR totalled 60 Vbeta and 13 Jbeta. Using immunoSEQ multiplex PCR, the repertoire was profiled, and TCRdb retains in-frame clones only, with some absent. This sample has about 110,000 clones; less than 70% occur once, and the top ten carry 5.4%. Between the trimmed V and J ends, which lost 6 bases and 8 bases, there was a span of 14 bases. Germline lookup yields CDR1 MNHEY and CDR2 SVGAGI. CDR3 length: 13 residues. All donors participated as healthy donors of bone marrow. In nominal health when sampled, donors likely had unrecorded immune exposures nonetheless. Material for sequencing was PBMCs. This clonotype originated in a woman in her 70s in good health and CMV-seropositive. The rearrangement uses TRBV6-5 and TRBJ2-4; perhaps TRBD1 as D (6 bases). CDR3: CASSNRVRDIQYF. The CDR3 bases are TGTGCCAGCAGCAACAGGGTCAGGGACATTCAGTACTTC.